One and the same sample provided the 8 T cell receptor beta chains below, sequenced in a study of monozygotic twins with inflammatory bowel disease. TCRdb reprocessed the 5' RACE reads and reports one entry per CDR3 protein, with no DNA. The repertoire table contains more than 100,000 distinct CDR3 sequences. The sequenced material came from blood. These receptors came from a human donor with ulcerative colitis or Crohn's disease, or a healthy co-twin of an affected twin (not recorded which).

The chain recombines TRBV7-2 with TRBJ2-4. The CDR3 extends over 13 amino acids. CDR1 is SGHTA, CDR2 FQGNSA, per germline. Here the CDR3 reads CASSLRLLDIQYF.

V is TRBV20-1 and J is TRBJ2-1. CDR1 and CDR2 from the germline V gene are DFQATT and SNEGSKA (reference sequence). The CDR3 is made up of 13 amino acids. The CDR3 region is CSAGWRTYNEQFF.

The chain links TRBV29-1 to TRBJ2-5; without DNA, the TCRdb call of TRBD1 cannot be checked. The germline V gene has CDR1 SQVTM and CDR2 ANQGSEA. The CDR3 sequence is 16 residues long. The CDR3: CSVEDQGAWYQETQYF. The whole variable domain, filled in from reference TRBV29-1 and TRBJ2-5, reads SAVISQKPSRDICQRGTSLTIQCQVDSQVTMMFWYRQQPGQSLTLIATANQGSEATYESGFVIDKFPISRPNLTFSTLTVSNMSPEDSSIYLCSVEDQGAWYQETQYFGPGTRLLVL.

This chain links TRBV7-2 with TRBJ1-1. CDR1 and CDR2 (germline): SGHTA, FQGNSA. The CDR3 consists of 11 residues. CDR3 loop: CASSLEVEAFF.

V gene TRBV20-1 combines with J gene TRBJ1-1; TCRdb reports TRBD1, a call that lacks DNA to check it against. The V gene's germline CDR1 is DFQATT and CDR2 SNEGSKA (reference sequence). This CDR3 is 13 amino acids long. The CDR3 sequence is CSARQGPGTEAFF.

V is TRBV3-1 and J is TRBJ1-6. Germline-derived CDR1 and CDR2 are LGHDT and YNNKEL (reference sequence). The CDR3 loop spans 15 amino acids. The CDR3 is CASSQFDRANSPLHF. The complete variable domain, with remaining parts taken from reference TRBV3-1 and TRBJ1-6, reads DTAVSQTPKYLVTQMGNDKSIKCEQNLGHDTMYWYKQDSKKFLKIMFSYNNKELIINETVPNRFSPKSPDKAHLNLHINSLELGDSAVYFCASSQFDRANSPLHFGNGTRLTVT.

Here the CDR3 reads CASAPKPETQYF. The chain combines TRBV7-2 with TRBJ2-5. CDR1 is SGHTA and CDR2 is FQGNSA in the germline V gene. The CDR3 has 12 residues.

The genes are TRBV4-3 and TRBJ2-7; there is no DNA to check the TCRdb D call of TRBD1. Germline V lookup: CDR1 LGHNA, CDR2 YSLEER. The CDR3 consists of 15 residues. The CDR3 loop is CASSQFTGGTYEQYF.